This T cell receptor (beta chain) stems from a study of blood T cell repertoires in COVID-19. Whole-study context: Sites across the United States, Italy and Spain contributed samples from acute and convalescent COVID-19. The cDNA or gDNA used as material had been derived from T cells, B-cell-depleted T cells, or PBMCs.

The V gene lost 6 bases and the J gene lost 0 bases, with 12 bases spanning the gap. Germline V CDR1 and CDR2: SNHLY, FYNNEI. This CDR3 spans 16 amino acids. Authors' processing steps: Estimation of nucleated cell counts relied on the amplification of reference gene primers. Sequencing used immunoSEQ multiplex PCR; TCRdb keeps in-frame clones, though not all of them. The DNA gave D and trimming, while V, J and clone size come from that table. Seen here are about 78,000 clones, roughly 86% observed once, and the top ten hold approximately 5%. The chain carries TRBV2 and TRBJ1-6; D possibly corresponds to TRBD1 (5 bases). Sequenced material: peripheral blood. The clonotype was recovered from a man aged 50 or older with active or convalescent COVID-19. Here the CDR3 DNA reads TGTGCCAGCAGGGGGAGGGGTAGCTCCTATAATTCACCCCTCCACTTT. It encodes CASRGRGSSYNSPLHF.